These 13 T cell receptor beta chains were all obtained from the same sample, sequenced in a study of T-cell reconstitution after alpha-beta-depleted transplantation in children. During its preparation, the TCRbeta library received unique molecular identifiers. From the PCR reads, TCRdb called clonotypes with MiXCR, one entry per CDR3 protein. The repertoire has about 400,000 distinct CDR3 sequences, 15% to 20% of them found once; the top ten carry under 30%. Sequencing used PBMCs, mostly from graft donor cells, obtained 360 days after TCRalphabeta/CD19-depleted stem cell transplant. The receptors derive from a boy in the first two years of life who had a stem cell transplant for Wiskott-Aldrich syndrome, so the T cells may come from the graft donor.

This clonotype was detected only a few times. The CDR3 sequence: CASSFERGRATDTQYF. Written as DNA, the CDR3 is TGTGCCAGCAGTTTCGAGCGTGGAAGGGCCACAGATACGCAGTATTTT. The chain has TRBV12-3 or TRBV12-4 and TRBJ2-3; no reliable D call. V lost 3 bases to trimming and J lost 2 bases, with 15 bases between them. This CDR3 is 16 amino acids long.

V gene TRBV29-1 combines with J gene TRBJ2-7; possible D gene TRBD2, 6 bases. Germline CDR1 reads SQVTM; CDR2 reads ANQGSEA. The CDR3 has 13 residues. Trimming stripped 4 bases from V and 6 bases from J, with 16 bases between. The CDR3 DNA reads TGCAGCGTTGGGGACTCTCCGAGGAGCGAGCAGTACTTC. It codes for CSVGDSPRSEQYF.

This clonotype was observed a handful of times. As DNA, the CDR3 is TGTGCCAGCACCTCTTTGGGGACTACTAATTCACCCCTCCACTTT. This gives the protein CASTSLGTTNSPLHF. This rearrangement joins TRBV28 to TRBJ1-6; maybe TRBD1 (5 bases). Germline V gene sequence: CDR1 MDHEN, CDR2 SYDVKM. This CDR3 contains 15 residues. V shed 7 bases and J shed 6 bases, with 16 bases lying between them.

V gene TRBV4-1 combines with J gene TRBJ2-3; D ambiguous. V shed 0 bases and J shed 7 bases, with 11 bases lying between them. CDR3 length equals 14 residues. Germline-derived CDR1 and CDR2 are MGHRA and YSYEKL. CDR3 coding DNA: TGCGCCAGCAGCCAAGAGATTTCCCTAAATACGCAGTATTTT. Amino acids: CASSQEISLNTQYF.

This clonotype has only a few counts. The junction and the germline gene differ at one end; a read error may be behind it. CDR3 coding DNA: TGCGGCGTTGTTGGCGGGGAAAAAAACATTCAGTACTTC. The encoded protein is CGVVGGEKNIQYF. This chain links TRBV29-1 with TRBJ2-4, with a tentative D call TRBD2 (6 bases). CDR1 and CDR2 (germline): SQVTM, ANQGSEA. CDR3 length: 13 residues.

The sample holds many counts of this clonotype. V and J are TRBV5-1 and TRBJ1-1; no clear D. The ends were cut back, 3 bases at V and 1 base at J, with 10 bases in the middle. Per the germline V gene, CDR1 is SGHRS and CDR2 is YFSETQ. There are 14 residues in the CDR3. CDR3 in DNA: TGCGCCAGCAGCTCCGGACGAACGAACACTGAAGCTTTCTTT. It yields the protein CASSSGRTNTEAFF.

This clonotype appeared a few times. The chain links TRBV29-1 to TRBJ2-5; D possibly corresponds to TRBD2 (6 bases). The CDR3 length is 16 residues. V was pared by 6 bases and J by 7 bases, with 27 bases between. CDR1 is SQVTM, CDR2 ANQGSEA, per germline. In DNA form, the CDR3 reads TGCAGCGTGCCCCTGGGAGGACCAATTAGAAAGAGGACCCAGTACTTC. As protein: CSVPLGGPIRKRTQYF.

The rearrangement uses TRBV7-9 and TRBJ2-7; TRBD2 might be the D (6 bases). The CDR3 loop spans 14 amino acids. Germline V gene sequence: CDR1 SEHNR, CDR2 FQNEAQ (reference sequence). V lost 8 bases, J lost 4 bases, and 18 bases lay in between. The CDR3 DNA reads TGTGCCAGCCAGCGGGTCGGGGCGGAGTACGAGCAGTACTTC. It specifies CASQRVGAEYEQYF.

This chain uses TRBV18 with TRBJ2-2; D gene uncertain. Trimming removed 2 bases from V and 6 bases from J, with 10 bases in between. The CDR3 loop spans 14 amino acids. Germline-derived CDR1 and CDR2 are KGHSH and LQKENI. CDR3: CASSPSTSSGELFF. CDR3 sequence (DNA): TGTGCCAGCTCACCATCGACGAGTTCCGGGGAGCTGTTTTTT. The entire variable domain, with the rest obtained from reference TRBV18 and TRBJ2-2, is as follows: NAGVMQNPRHLVRRRGQEARLRCSPMKGHSHVYWYRQLPEEGLKFMVYLQKENIIDESGMPKERFSAEFPKEGPSILRIQQVVRGDSAAYFCASSPSTSSGELFFGEGSRLTVL.

The V and J genes are TRBV5-1 and TRBJ2-2; D not resolved. V was clipped by 0 bases and J by 5 bases, with 11 bases between them. Germline CDR1 reads SGHRS; CDR2 reads YFSETQ. This CDR3 is 15 amino acids long. This CDR3 is CASSLEGWRTGELFF. CDR3 DNA: TGCGCCAGCAGCTTGGAAGGATGGCGGACCGGGGAGCTGTTTTTT. Complete variable domain (other parts from reference TRBV5-1 and TRBJ2-2): KAGVTQTPRYLIKTRGQQVTLSCSPISGHRSVSWYQQTPGQGLQFLFEYFSETQRNKGNFPGRFSGRQFSNSRSEMNVSTLELGDSALYLCASSLEGWRTGELFFGEGSRLTVL.

Here the CDR3 DNA reads TGTGCCAGCAGTTTAACTAGCGGGGGGGCCGAGCAGTTCTTC. It yields the protein CASSLTSGGAEQFF. The chain employs TRBV27 and TRBJ2-1; TRBD2 matches 13 bases. In germline, CDR1 is MNHEY, CDR2 SMNVEV (reference sequence). V trimming: 2 bases; J trimming: 10 bases; junction bases outside the gene matches: 2. The length of the CDR3 is 14 residues.

This clonotype was observed a handful of times. The genes are TRBV20-1 and TRBJ2-7, with TRBD1 as a possible D gene (6 bases). CDR3 length: 15 amino acids. Germline CDR1 reads DFQATT; CDR2 reads SNEGSKA (reference sequence). The ends were cut back, 3 bases at V and 2 bases at J, with 17 bases in the middle. The CDR3 coding sequence is TGCAGTGCTAGGGGTGGACAGCTTAGACCCTACGAGCAGTACTTC. As protein: CSARGGQLRPYEQYF.

This clonotype was counted between two and nine times. The chain combines TRBV4-1 with TRBJ2-7; 7 nucleotides agree with TRBD2. V dropped 2 bases and J dropped 2; count of bases not matched to a gene: 6. This CDR3 spans 15 amino acids. Looked up from germline, CDR1 is MGHRA and CDR2 is YSYEKL. The CDR3 here is CASSQRGLNAYEQYF. The CDR3, as DNA: TGCGCCAGCAGCCAAAGGGGACTAAACGCCTACGAGCAGTACTTC.